The source of this T cell receptor (beta chain) is a study of T-cell memory formation after mild COVID-19 (dated by TCRdb to the early 2020s). Describing the broader study: Most TCR sequence clusters were specific to one of the two donors. In a couple of donors, T-cell clones that expanded and contracted after mild COVID-19 were followed by sequencing TCRalpha and TCRbeta repertoires longitudinally. Two young, previously healthy adult volunteers, one female and one male, were included in the cohort.

Reading the germline V gene gives CDR1 SGHRS and CDR2 YFSETQ. The CDR3 spans 15 residues, from the cysteine through the phenylalanine. The CDR3 DNA has 45 bases and is translated from base 1. The V end gives up 4 bases and the J end 3 bases, leaving 5 bases in the junction not matched to a gene. On the study overall, not on this receptor specifically: Balanced CD4/CD8 phenotypes were observed for clones contracting from day 15 to 85, whereas a bias towards CD4+ was observed for a second wave of clones expanding from day 15 to 37. Some responding clones were found in pre-infection memory, which suggests that pre-existing cross-reactive memory T cells took part in the SARS-CoV-2 response. SARS-CoV-2 specificity of the second-wave clones peaking on day 37 was not confirmed. Contracting CD4+ clones appeared mostly in the CM and EM memory subsets, whereas CD8+ clones were enriched in EMRA. Only a couple of mild cases were covered in the study, and larger cohorts including severe cases with pre-infection samples were considered necessary.

Ficoll-Paque density gradient centrifugation was the method used to isolate PBMCs. This clonotype was found many times. Its antigen remains undetermined. Per-base quality was not reported, and no clone a single base away is much larger than it. The sequencing machine was an Illumina NovaSeq 6000. TCRalpha and TCRbeta cDNA libraries were constructed by 5'RACE with constant-segment primers, with sample barcodes and unique molecular identifiers being introduced. RNA was extracted from every sample with Trizol reagent. Library amplification was performed in two PCR steps, and a second sample barcode and Illumina TruSeq adapters were introduced in the second step. The libraries were sequenced on an Illumina NovaSeq using 2 x 150 bp paired-end reads. The source study handled its data this way. The reads were demultiplexed and collapsed into UMI-guided consensus sequences using migec v1.2.7. Using mixcr v2.1.11, UMI consensuses were aligned to TRA and TRB V and J templates and then assembled into clonotypes. Clonotypes were classified as expanded or contracted when called significant by both edgeR and NoisET, with noise models trained on biological replicates. For edgeR calls, the cutoffs were a false discovery rate-adjusted p below 0.01 and a log2 fold-change threshold of 1. As an exploratory analysis of dynamics, max-normalized trajectories of the 1000 most abundant clonotypes were examined with PCA combined with hierarchical clustering. Separately sequenced CD4+ and CD8+ repertoires were used to assign the CD4 or CD8 phenotype of responding clones. Using fastp at Q25 and MiXCR, TCRdb reprocessed the public reads and kept productive beta chains. Identical CDR3 protein sequences are pooled into one entry, listed with their most common genes and DNA. The authors' filters were not applied to this entry. Counted in this sample were 200,000 to 250,000 distinct CDR3 sequences; over 7.5% of them appeared once. The ten biggest clones cover 3.5% of the sample.

Source material: PBMCs or a T cell subset sorted from them (not recorded which). This chain joins TRBV5-1 to TRBJ2-2, with 8 junctional bases fitting TRBD1. This TCR was recovered from a man between 18 and 35 years old who had mild COVID-19 (a few samples of this study predate the infection). The sample titles of this study are shuffled in the database, so cell type and time point are left out; the donor was told from shared clones. CDR3 protein: CASSKTGGDTGELFF. At the DNA level, the sequence is TGCGCCAGCAGCAAAACAGGGGGTGACACCGGGGAGCTGTTTTTT.